This TCR beta chain was identified during a study of blood T cell repertoires in COVID-19 (TCRdb year 2020). Broadly, across the study: Collaborator samples came from the United States, Italy and Spain and covered acute and convalescent phases of COVID-19. Samples came from the ongoing ImmuneRACE study (first 160 participants) plus 1,254 subjects from 6 global collaborators. Where available, HLA class I and class II types were taken from metadata supplied by the sample provider and were not determined by assay-based typing. A freely available public database, intended as a resource for researchers studying the immune response to SARS-CoV-2, is where the repertoires were released. The prospective study material was composed of cDNA or gDNA derived from T cells, B-cell-depleted T cells, or PBMCs. The dataset comprised deeply sampled blood TCRbeta repertoires from subjects exposed to, actively infected with, or recovered from COVID-19. A de-identified subject ID, COVID-19 status, age in years and sex were almost always included in the sample metadata.

The collaborating institutions used their own protocols to collect whole blood in K2EDTA tubes. For TCRbeta analysis, collaborators shipped samples in one of three forms: frozen whole blood, isolated PBMCs, or DNA extracted from either of those sample types. The full study reports these points: How much clinical and demographic metadata was included differed by source and by participant, and the metadata was provided uncurated.

Comments on this clone: It lacks a known antigen. Base qualities are not provided; no much larger clone lies one nucleotide away.

TCRbeta CDR3 regions were amplified from genomic DNA using the immunoSEQ Assay, a bias-controlled multiplex PCR. As for how the authors treated the data: The number of nucleated cells in each sample was estimated from the amplification of reference gene primers within the assay. Sequence reads were collapsed and filtered to measure the absolute abundance of every unique TCRbeta CDR3 rearrangement. Productive Simpson clonality was computed per sample as the square root of Simpson's diversity index over productive rearrangements. This is the immuneACCESS table as TCRdb keeps it, with only in-frame sequences that have V and J called. A part of the clones is gone; compared with another copy, unresolved V genes explain less than half, and the rest is unexplained. D and trimming come from the DNA, and the V and J calls and clone size come from that table. The sample contains about 99,000 clones, about 91% of them found a single time. Jointly, the top ten make up about 3% of the sample.

From its cysteine to its phenylalanine, the CDR3 spans 12 amino acids. The entry retains the CDR3 DNA only, 36 bases that are in frame from base 1. At the junction V is shortened by 2 bases and J by 3 bases, with 6 bases in between. CDR1 and CDR2 are drawn from the germline V gene: SGHRS, YFSETQ. The clonotype was recovered from a human donor in a cohort sampled during active COVID-19. The rearranged chain carries TRBV5-1 and TRBJ2-7; a tentative D call is TRBD1 (5 bases match). The sequenced sample consisted of peripheral blood. The DNA reads TGCGCCAGCAGCTTAGGGGACTACGAGCAGTACTTC. Translated, it reads CASSLGDYEQYF.